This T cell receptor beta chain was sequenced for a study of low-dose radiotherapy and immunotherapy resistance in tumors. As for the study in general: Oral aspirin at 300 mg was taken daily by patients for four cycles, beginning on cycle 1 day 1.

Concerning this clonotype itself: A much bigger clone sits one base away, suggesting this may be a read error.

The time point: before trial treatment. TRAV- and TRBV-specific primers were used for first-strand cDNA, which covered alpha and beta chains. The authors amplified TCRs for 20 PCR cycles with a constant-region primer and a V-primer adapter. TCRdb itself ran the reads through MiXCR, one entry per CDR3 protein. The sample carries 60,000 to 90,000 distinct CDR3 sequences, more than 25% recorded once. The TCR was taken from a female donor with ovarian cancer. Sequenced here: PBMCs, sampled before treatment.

CDR3 residues: CASSPILSTEAFF. The CDR3 DNA sequence: TGCGCCAGCAGCCCTATTTTGAGCACTGAAGCTTTCTTT. The gene calls are TRBV4-1 and TRBJ1-1, with D unresolved. Deletions cut 4 bases from V and 4 bases from J, with 10 bases between. Germline CDR1 and CDR2: MGHRA and YSYEKL. This CDR3 is built from 13 residues.